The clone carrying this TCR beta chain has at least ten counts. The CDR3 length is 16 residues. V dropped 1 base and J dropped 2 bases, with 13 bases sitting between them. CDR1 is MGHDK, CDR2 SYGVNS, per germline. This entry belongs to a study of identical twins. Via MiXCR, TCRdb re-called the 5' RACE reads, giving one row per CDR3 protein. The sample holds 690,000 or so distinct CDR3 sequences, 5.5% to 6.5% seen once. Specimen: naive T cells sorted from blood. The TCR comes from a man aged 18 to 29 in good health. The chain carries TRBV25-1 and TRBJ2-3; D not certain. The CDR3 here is CASSEFGLENTDTQYF. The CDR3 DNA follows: TGTGCCAGCAGTGAATTCGGGTTGGAGAACACAGATACGCAGTATTTT.